These T cell receptor beta chains were read from a single sample in a study of blood T cells in healthy people across ages. MiXCR, run by TCRdb on the 5' RACE reads, gives a single entry per CDR3 protein. The sample includes about 1,500,000 distinct CDR3 sequences, roughly 45% seen only once; the top ten take 7.9%. The specimen was blood. The receptors shown here come from a young woman in good health. Both conserved end residues are part of each CDR3. A D gene is named only where the DNA matches it firmly. Clone size appears in some rows only: once, few, many, or a class for an expanded clone.

v_call	clone_size	d_call	j_call	cdr3_nt	cdr3_aa
TRBV18	-	-	TRBJ1-4	TGTGCCAGCTCACCATTGAGATCACCTAATGAAAAACTGTTTTTT	CASSPLRSPNEKLFF
TRBV29-1	-	TRBD1	TRBJ1-4	TGCAGCGTACAAACCGGGACAGAAAATGAAAAACTGTTTTTT	CSVQTGTENEKLFF
TRBV5-1	-	-	TRBJ1-1	TGCGCCAGCAGCTTGGCCGGGCAGGCTTACGGACCCGACCTTGAAGCTTTCTTT	CASSLAGQAYGPDLEAFF
TRBV28	few	-	TRBJ1-6	TGTGCCAGCAGTCCCCGGGACCGAGACTTTTCACCCCTCCACTTT	CASSPRDRDFSPLHF
TRBV14	-	TRBD2	TRBJ2-5	TGTGCCAGCAGCCAAGATTATGGAGCGGGAGTACTCTTGGGAAGGACCTACAATGAGCAGTACTTC	CASSQDYGAGVLLGRTYNEQYF
TRBV4-1	-	-	TRBJ2-6	TGCGCCAGCAGCGACCAAGCCCTCTCTGGGGCCGACGTCCTGACTTTC	CASSDQALSGADVLTF
TRBV7-9	-	TRBD1	TRBJ1-4	TGTGCCAGCAGCCCACCCCCAGGGGGGAATGAAAAACTGTTTTTT	CASSPPPGGNEKLFF
TRBV6-1	few	-	TRBJ1-1	TGTGCCAGCAGATCCGCAATGAACACTGAAGCTTTCTTT	CASRSAMNTEAFF
TRBV12-3/TRBV12-4	-	-	TRBJ2-5	TGTGCCAGCAGTTTTTCAGGGGCGGGGGTCAAAGAGACCCAGTACTTC	CASSFSGAGVKETQYF
TRBV7-3	once	-	TRBJ2-4	TGTGCCAGCAGCGAGACGCTTTACAATGAGCAGTACTTC	CASSETLYNEQYF
TRBV3-1	-	-	TRBJ1-2	TGTGCCAGCAGCCCCATGGGATTGGTCATTGGCTACACCTTC	CASSPMGLVIGYTF
TRBV7-8	-	-	TRBJ2-7	TGTGCCAGCAGCTTAGAGATTGGGGGCAGCCCCCACGAGCAGTACTTC	CASSLEIGGSPHEQYF
TRBV29-1	-	-	TRBJ2-7	TGCAGCGCTGTTATTGACTCCTACGAGCAGTACTTC	CSAVIDSYEQYF
TRBV20-1	-	-	TRBJ1-6	TGCAGTGCTAGTGTTCCGGGGAGTTCACCCCTCCACTTT	CSASVPGSSPLHF
TRBV3-1	once	-	TRBJ1-2	TGTGCCAGCAGCCAAGACCGCGTCAGCGTTTATGGCTACACCTTC	CASSQDRVSVYGYTF
TRBV7-2	-	TRBD1	TRBJ2-7	TGTGCCAGCAGCGAGTCGACAGGGGCCCTGTCCTACGAGCAGTACTTC	CASSESTGALSYEQYF
TRBV7-3	-	-	TRBJ1-2	TGTGCCAGCAGCCCGGACTCACACGATGGCTACACCTTC	CASSPDSHDGYTF
TRBV4-1	-	-	TRBJ1-6	TGCGCCAGCAGCCAAGCTATATCGGGAACCCTCCACTTT	CASSQAISGTLHF
TRBV28	-	-	TRBJ1-6	TGTGCCACCCAAAAGGGGGTTAATAATTCACCCCTCCACTTT	CATQKGVNNSPLHF
TRBV28	-	-	TRBJ2-7	TGTGCCAGCAGTTTCCAAATCCGGACAGCGTCCACCTACGAGCAGTACTTC	CASSFQIRTASTYEQYF
TRBV25-1	-	TRBD1	TRBJ1-1	TGTGCCAGCGGGGGACAGGGGGTCACTGAAGCTTTCTTT	CASGGQGVTEAFF
TRBV16	few	-	TRBJ2-7	TGTGCCAGCAGCCCAGGGCAGGTCAGCTCCTACGAGCAGTACTTC	CASSPGQVSSYEQYF
TRBV6-5	many	-	TRBJ1-5	TGTGCCAGCAGTTATGGGCAGGGAAATCAGCCCCAGCATTTT	CASSYGQGNQPQHF
TRBV10-3	-	TRBD2	TRBJ2-7	TGTGCCATCGGAGATCTACTAGCGGGAGAGCACGAGCAGTACTTC	CAIGDLLAGEHEQYF
TRBV9	-	-	TRBJ2-3	TGTGCCAGCAGCGTAGATCGGGTCACAGATACGCAGTATTTT	CASSVDRVTDTQYF
TRBV18	-	-	TRBJ1-5	TGTGCCAGCTCACCGCCCGGGGACACCCTTAAGCATTTT	CASSPPGDTLKHF
TRBV7-3	-	-	TRBJ1-4	TGTGCCAGCAGCCCAAAGGGCAGTAATGAAAAACTGTTTTTT	CASSPKGSNEKLFF
TRBV7-9	-	-	TRBJ2-5	TGTGCCAGCAGCCAGGGAAAGACCCAAGAGACCCAGTACTTC	CASSQGKTQETQYF
TRBV9	-	TRBD1	TRBJ1-2	TGTGCCAGCAGCCCCCGGGACAGGGCGCCCTTTGGCTACACCTTC	CASSPRDRAPFGYTF
TRBV3-1	-	-	TRBJ1-5	TGTGCCAGCAGCCAATCCGACAGGTTTGGGCCGAGCAATCAGCCCCAGCATTTT	CASSQSDRFGPSNQPQHF
TRBV20-1	-	-	TRBJ2-5	TGCAGTGCTCCTCGGGGCGCGGAGAAAGAGACCCAGTACTTC	CSAPRGAEKETQYF
TRBV20-1	-	-	TRBJ2-5	TGCAATGCTCCCCACCGGGGCACCCAAGAGACCCAGTACTTC	CNAPHRGTQETQYF
TRBV20-1	-	-	TRBJ2-3	TGCAGTGCTAGAACCCTAGAGTCGGCGGGGTTCGATACGCAGTATTTT	CSARTLESAGFDTQYF
TRBV7-2	few	-	TRBJ1-5	TGTGCCAGCAGCTTAGCCCCGGGATCAAATCAGCCCCAGCATTTT	CASSLAPGSNQPQHF
TRBV4-2	-	-	TRBJ2-7	TGTGCCAGCAGCCAAGATTCGGGAGAAAGCTACGAGCAGTACTTC	CASSQDSGESYEQYF
TRBV7-2	-	-	TRBJ2-2	TGTGCCAGCAGCCCTAGTGGCCGTTCCACCGGGGAGCTGTTTTTT	CASSPSGRSTGELFF
TRBV6-2/TRBV6-3	-	-	TRBJ2-1	TGTGCCAGCAGTGCCACGCGACAGGGAGGAGAGACCCAGTTCTTC	CASSATRQGGETQFF
TRBV29-1	-	-	TRBJ2-7	TGCAGCGTTGAGGGGCCAGGTGCCTACGAGCAGTACTTC	CSVEGPGAYEQYF
TRBV20-1	-	-	TRBJ2-7	TGCAGTGCTAGAGATCGGGGGCAGGTACCCTACAATGAGCAGTACTTC	CSARDRGQVPYNEQYF
TRBV20-1	-	TRBD2	TRBJ2-3	TGCAGTGCTAGAATAGCGGGAATCACAGATACGCAGTATTTT	CSARIAGITDTQYF
TRBV7-9	once	-	TRBJ2-5	TGTGCCAGCAGCTCCCTAGAAGCGGGGAGGGGGGAGACCCAGTACTTC	CASSSLEAGRGETQYF
TRBV5-6	-	TRBD1	TRBJ1-6	TGTGCCAGCAGCTTGACTCAGGGGGATTCACCCCTCCACTTT	CASSLTQGDSPLHF
TRBV20-1	-	-	TRBJ2-3	TGCAGTGCCGCAGCCACCCGGGCAGATACGCAGTATTTT	CSAAATRADTQYF
TRBV4-1	-	TRBD2	TRBJ2-5	TGCGCCAGCAGCCAAGGTGGAGCGGGGTGGAGAGAGACCCAGTACTTC	CASSQGGAGWRETQYF
TRBV6-5	-	-	TRBJ1-2	TGTGCCAGCAGTTACTCGAAGAGGGGGGACTATGGCTACACCTTC	CASSYSKRGDYGYTF
TRBV10-3	-	-	TRBJ1-6	TGTGCCATCAGTGCAAGCCAGGGCTCCTATAATTCACCCCTCCACTTT	CAISASQGSYNSPLHF
TRBV20-1	-	TRBD1	TRBJ1-2	TGCAGTGCTAGAGATCCCCTAGGACAGGGTGGGGGCTACACCTTC	CSARDPLGQGGGYTF
TRBV12-3/TRBV12-4	-	-	TRBJ2-1	TGTGCCAGCAGTTCTGACGATTGGGAGAGCGACCTATACAATGAGCAGTTCTTC	CASSSDDWESDLYNEQFF
TRBV7-3	few	-	TRBJ1-1	TGTGCCAGCAGCCCTCGGGGGGGAGGTGAAGCTTTCTTT	CASSPRGGGEAFF
TRBV27	-	-	TRBJ1-1	TGTGCCAGCAGCCTACTACAGAACACTGAAGCTTTCTTT	CASSLLQNTEAFF
TRBV3-1	-	-	TRBJ2-7	TGTGCCAGCAGCCGAGGACTAACAACCTACGAGCAGTACTTC	CASSRGLTTYEQYF
TRBV12-3/TRBV12-4	-	-	TRBJ1-1	TGTGCCAGCAAAAGGCGGGGTGAAGCTTTCTTT	CASKRRGEAFF